The entry below gives a single T cell receptor beta chain sequence along with its context. The data were obtained in a study of blood T cell repertoires in COVID-19. Germline CDR1 reads LNHDA; CDR2 reads SQIVND (reference sequence). This CDR3 spans 15 amino acids. Between the trimmed V and J ends, which lost 3 bases and 5 bases, there was a span of 15 bases. The authors' processing: For nucleated cells, counts were estimated from reference gene primer amplification. Profiled with immunoSEQ multiplex PCR; TCRdb holds only in-frame clones, not every one. V, J and clone size derive from that table, while D and trimming were established from the DNA sequence. The top ten hold about 6% of the sample, which has 25,000 to 30,000 clones, approximately 88% seen once.

The sequence came from a human donor in a cohort sampled during active COVID-19. The V call is TRBV19, the J call TRBJ2-3, with D possibly being TRBD2 (6 bases). The sequencing sample was made of peripheral blood. The CDR3 is CASSIEAGLRDTQYF. DNA for the CDR3: TGTGCCAGTAGTATCGAGGCGGGGCTCCGAGATACGCAGTATTTT.